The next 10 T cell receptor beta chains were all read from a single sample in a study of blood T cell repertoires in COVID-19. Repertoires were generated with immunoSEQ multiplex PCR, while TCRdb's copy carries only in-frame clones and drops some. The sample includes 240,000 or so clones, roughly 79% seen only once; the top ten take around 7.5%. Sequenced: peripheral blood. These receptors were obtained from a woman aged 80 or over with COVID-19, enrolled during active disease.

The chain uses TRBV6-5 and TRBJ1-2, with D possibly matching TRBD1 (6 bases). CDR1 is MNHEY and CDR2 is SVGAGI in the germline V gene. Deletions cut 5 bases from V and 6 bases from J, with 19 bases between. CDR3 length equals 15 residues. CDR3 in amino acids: CASSPRDQYRDGYTF. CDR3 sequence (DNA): TGTGCCAGCAGTCCCCGGGATCAATACAGGGATGGCTACACCTTC.

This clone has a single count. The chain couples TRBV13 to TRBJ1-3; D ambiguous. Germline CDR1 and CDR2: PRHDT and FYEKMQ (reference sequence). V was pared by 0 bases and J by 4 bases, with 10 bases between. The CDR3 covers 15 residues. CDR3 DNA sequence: TGTGCCAGCAGCTTAGGCCCGACACGCGGAAACACCATATATTTT. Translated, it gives CASSLGPTRGNTIYF. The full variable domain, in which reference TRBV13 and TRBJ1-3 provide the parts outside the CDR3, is AAGVIQSPRHLIKEKRETATLKCYPIPRHDTVYWYQQGPGQDPQFLISFYEKMQSDKGSIPDRFSAQQFSDYHSELNMSSLELGDSALYFCASSLGPTRGNTIYFGEGSWLTVV.

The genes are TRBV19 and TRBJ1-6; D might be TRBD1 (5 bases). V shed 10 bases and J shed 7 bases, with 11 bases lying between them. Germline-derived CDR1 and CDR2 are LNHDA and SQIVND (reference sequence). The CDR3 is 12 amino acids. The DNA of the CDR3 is TGTGCCACCGGACGGGGGAATTCACCCCTCCACTTT. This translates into CATGRGNSPLHF.

The CDR3 nucleotides read TGCGCCAGCAGCGAACAGGGGCCCTATAGCAATCAGCCCCAGCATTTT. This sequence encodes CASSEQGPYSNQPQHF. J is TRBJ1-5 and V is TRBV5-1; 7 nucleotides align to TRBD1. CDR1 is SGHRS and CDR2 is YFSETQ in the germline V gene. This CDR3 region has 16 residues. The junction had 7 bases not matched to a gene; V was cut back by 4 bases and J by 0 bases.

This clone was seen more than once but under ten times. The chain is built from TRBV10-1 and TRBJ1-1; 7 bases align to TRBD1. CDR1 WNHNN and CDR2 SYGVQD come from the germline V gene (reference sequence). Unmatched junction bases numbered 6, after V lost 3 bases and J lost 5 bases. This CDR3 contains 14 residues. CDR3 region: CASSDQGVATEAFF. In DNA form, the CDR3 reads TGCGCCAGCAGTGATCAGGGGGTAGCGACTGAAGCTTTCTTT.

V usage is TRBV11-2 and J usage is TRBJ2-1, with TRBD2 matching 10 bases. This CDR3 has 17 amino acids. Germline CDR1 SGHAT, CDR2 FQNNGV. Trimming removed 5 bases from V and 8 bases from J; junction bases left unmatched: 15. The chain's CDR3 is CASSPPGWASGSYEQFF. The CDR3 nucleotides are TGTGCCAGCAGCCCTCCCGGATGGGCTAGCGGGAGCTATGAGCAGTTCTTC.

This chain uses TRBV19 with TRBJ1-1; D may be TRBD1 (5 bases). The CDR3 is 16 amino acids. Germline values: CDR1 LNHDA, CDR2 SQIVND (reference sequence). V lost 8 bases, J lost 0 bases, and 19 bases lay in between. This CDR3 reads CASGKDQGWVNTEAFF. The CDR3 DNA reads TGTGCCAGTGGGAAAGATCAGGGTTGGGTGAACACTGAAGCTTTCTTT.

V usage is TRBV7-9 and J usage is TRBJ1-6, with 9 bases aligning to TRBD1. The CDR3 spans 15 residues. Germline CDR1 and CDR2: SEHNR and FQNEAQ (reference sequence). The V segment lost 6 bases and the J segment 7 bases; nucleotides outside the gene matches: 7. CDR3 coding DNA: TGTGCCAGCAGTTTGGTGGGGACAGGGAATTCACCCCTCCACTTT. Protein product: CASSLVGTGNSPLHF.

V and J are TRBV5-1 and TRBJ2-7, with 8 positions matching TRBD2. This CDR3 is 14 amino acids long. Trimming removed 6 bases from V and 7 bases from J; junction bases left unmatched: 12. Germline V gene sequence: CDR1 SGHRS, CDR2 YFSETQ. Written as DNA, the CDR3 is TGCGCCAGCAAGGGTACTAGCGGACACTCGGAGCAGTACTTC. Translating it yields CASKGTSGHSEQYF.

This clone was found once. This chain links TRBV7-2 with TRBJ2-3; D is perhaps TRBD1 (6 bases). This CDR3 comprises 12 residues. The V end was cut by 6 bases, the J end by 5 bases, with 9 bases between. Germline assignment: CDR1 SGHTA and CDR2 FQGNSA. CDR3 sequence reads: CASRGAGDTQYF. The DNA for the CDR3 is TGTGCCAGCAGGGGGGCGGGAGATACGCAGTATTTT.